Listed here are 10 T cell receptor beta chains from one sample, sequenced in a study of T cell repertoires in cytomegalovirus infection. In TCRdb, the reads were re-called with MiXCR into one record per CDR3 protein. This sample yields more than 650,000 distinct CDR3 sequences, of which less than 40% are seen a single time; roughly 2.9% belongs to the top ten. What was sequenced was PBMCs. These receptor sequences come from a human donor in good health (CMV status not recorded). Some clones in this sample may be carry-over from other donors' samples.

The genes are TRBV6-8 and TRBJ2-5, with a weak D call TRBD2 (5 bases). The CDR3 spans 15 residues. V was trimmed by 1 base and J by 1 base, leaving 10 bases between them. CDR1 is MNHGY, CDR2 SAAAGT, per germline. In nucleotides, the CDR3 is TGTGCCAGCAGTTACTACGGAGGTCGCCAAGAGACCCAGTACTTC. Residues: CASSYYGGRQETQYF.

This clonotype was detected only a few times. The J gene is TRBJ1-1, the V gene TRBV7-2; unclear D gene. CDR1 and CDR2 (germline): SGHTA, FQGNSA. The CDR3 is 14 residues long. The germline V and J ends were trimmed by 5 bases and 5 bases, with 15 bases remaining between them. The CDR3 DNA sequence: TGTGCCAGCAGCCCCCAGGATCCAAGGACTGAAGCTTTCTTT. It is translated as CASSPQDPRTEAFF.

The chain employs TRBV7-9 and TRBJ1-2; D gene ambiguous. Trimming stripped 0 bases from V and 4 bases from J, with 9 bases between. CDR1 is SEHNR and CDR2 is FQNEAQ in the germline V gene (reference sequence). The CDR3 spans 14 residues. DNA of the CDR3: TGTGCCAGCAGCTTAGCGCAACAGACCTATGGCTACACCTTC. It encodes CASSLAQQTYGYTF.

This clonotype was seen a handful of times. The J gene is TRBJ2-1, the V gene TRBV3-1; no clear D. CDR3 size: 13 residues. CDR1 is LGHDT, CDR2 YNNKEL, per germline (reference sequence). The V and J ends lost 5 bases and 8 bases respectively, with 13 bases between them. As DNA, the CDR3 is TGTGCCAGCAGCAAATTAAGATTGGATGAGCAGTTCTTC. It codes for CASSKLRLDEQFF.

This clonotype was seen only a few times. The chain uses TRBV6-2 or TRBV6-3 and TRBJ2-7; no clear D. Germline-derived CDR1 and CDR2 are MNHEY and SVGEGT. This CDR3 has 15 residues. V was trimmed by 8 bases and J by 0 bases, leaving 17 bases between them. The CDR3 is CASGPPSDGSYEQYF. CDR3 bases: TGTGCCAGCGGACCCCCCTCGGACGGCTCCTACGAGCAGTACTTC.

The chain has TRBV19 and TRBJ1-5; tentatively, D is TRBD1 (6 bases). The CDR3 consists of 15 residues. V shed 3 bases and J shed 2 bases, with 11 bases lying between them. From germline, CDR1 is LNHDA and CDR2 SQIVND (reference sequence). The CDR3 DNA reads TGTGCCAGTAGTATTACTTACAGGGGCAATCAGCCCCAGCATTTT. This encodes CASSITYRGNQPQHF.

The rearrangement joins TRBV2 to TRBJ1-1; no reliable D call. The CDR3 is made up of 14 amino acids. Deletions cut 6 bases from V and 0 bases from J, with 11 bases between. Germline CDR1 reads SNHLY; CDR2 reads FYNNEI. CDR3 protein: CASSAGGLNTEAFF. The CDR3 DNA follows: TGTGCCAGCAGCGCCGGAGGGCTGAACACTGAAGCTTTCTTT.

This chain joins TRBV28 and TRBJ2-7; TRBD2 matches 7 bases. With V trimmed by 4 bases and J by 13 bases, 31 bases remained unmatched. Germline values: CDR1 MDHEN, CDR2 SYDVKM. This CDR3 has 19 amino acids. In DNA, the CDR3 is TGTGCCAGCAGTTATATGAAAAGTCGGGGGGTGGGATCACCCTACGCTCATTACTTC. It translates to CASSYMKSRGVGSPYAHYF.

This sequence joins TRBV7-6 and TRBJ1-4, with D unclear. Germline-derived CDR1 and CDR2 are SGHVS and FNYEAQ. The CDR3 has 16 residues. The V and J ends lost 5 bases and 5 bases respectively, with 18 bases between them. The CDR3 sequence: CASSPRVGQENEKLFF. DNA for the CDR3: TGTGCCAGCAGCCCCCGAGTCGGGCAGGAAAATGAAAAACTGTTTTTT.

This clonotype was recorded a few times. The chain is built from TRBV7-2 and TRBJ1-3, with a possible D match to TRBD1 (5 bases). V was pared by 5 bases and J by 2 bases, with 13 bases between. The germline gives CDR1 SGHTA, CDR2 FQGNSA. The CDR3 has 15 amino acids. The CDR3 coding sequence is TGTGCCAGCAGCAGTCCAGGGTTGACTGGAAACACCATATATTTT. Protein product: CASSSPGLTGNTIYF.